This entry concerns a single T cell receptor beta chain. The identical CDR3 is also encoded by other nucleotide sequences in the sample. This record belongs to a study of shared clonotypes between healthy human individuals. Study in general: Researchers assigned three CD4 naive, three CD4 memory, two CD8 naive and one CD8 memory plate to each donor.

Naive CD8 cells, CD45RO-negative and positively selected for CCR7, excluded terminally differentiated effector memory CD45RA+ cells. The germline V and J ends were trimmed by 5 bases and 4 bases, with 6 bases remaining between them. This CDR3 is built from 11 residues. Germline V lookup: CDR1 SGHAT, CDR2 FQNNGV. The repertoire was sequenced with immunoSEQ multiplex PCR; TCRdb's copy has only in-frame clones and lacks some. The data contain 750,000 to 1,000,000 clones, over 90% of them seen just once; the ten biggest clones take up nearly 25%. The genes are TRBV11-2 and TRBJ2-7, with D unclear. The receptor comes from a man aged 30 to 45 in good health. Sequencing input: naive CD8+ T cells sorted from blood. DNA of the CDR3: TGTGCCAGCAGCCTCGAGTACGAGCAGTACTTC. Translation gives CASSLEYEQYF.